This T cell receptor (beta chain) was recorded in a study of vaccination and CD4 T cells after COVID-19. At the level of the study: Six males and four females, two of them Hispanic, were enrolled as convalescents. Stimulation of the cells used overlapping spike peptide pools from SARS-CoV-2 and from the common cold coronaviruses HCoV-NL63, HCoV-OC43 and HCoV-229E.

Sequencing of cultured CD4+ T cell DNA used the Oncomine TCR Beta short-read assay. One entry per CDR3 protein, called by TCRdb with MiXCR from the PCR reads. This table holds about 23,000 distinct CDR3 sequences, around 67% found once. The treatment is: roughly 11-day PBMC culture with coronavirus spike peptide pools or control peptides (ViraFEST assay). Antigen-specific T cells were expanded with peptide pools by ViraFEST, and TCRs were then sequenced. PBMCs were cultured at some 2.1 million per well with approximately 10 IU/ml IL-2 and approximately 9.4 ug/ml peptide pools. Germline V gene lookup returns CDR1 SGHRS and CDR2 YFSETQ. The CDR3 contains 16 residues. J gave up 5 bases and V 4 bases, and 13 bases lay outside the gene matches. Of note for this clonotype: The antigen is unknown.

This clonotype originated in a human donor who received a COVID-19 vaccine. V and J are TRBV5-1 and TRBJ1-2, with 8 bases that match TRBD1. Specimen: CD4+ T cells from blood, cultured in vitro, collected after SARS-CoV-2 vaccination. The CDR3 bases are TGCGCCAGCAGCCTCACGGACAGGGTAAATCATTATGGCTACACCTTC. Translating gives CASSLTDRVNHYGYTF.